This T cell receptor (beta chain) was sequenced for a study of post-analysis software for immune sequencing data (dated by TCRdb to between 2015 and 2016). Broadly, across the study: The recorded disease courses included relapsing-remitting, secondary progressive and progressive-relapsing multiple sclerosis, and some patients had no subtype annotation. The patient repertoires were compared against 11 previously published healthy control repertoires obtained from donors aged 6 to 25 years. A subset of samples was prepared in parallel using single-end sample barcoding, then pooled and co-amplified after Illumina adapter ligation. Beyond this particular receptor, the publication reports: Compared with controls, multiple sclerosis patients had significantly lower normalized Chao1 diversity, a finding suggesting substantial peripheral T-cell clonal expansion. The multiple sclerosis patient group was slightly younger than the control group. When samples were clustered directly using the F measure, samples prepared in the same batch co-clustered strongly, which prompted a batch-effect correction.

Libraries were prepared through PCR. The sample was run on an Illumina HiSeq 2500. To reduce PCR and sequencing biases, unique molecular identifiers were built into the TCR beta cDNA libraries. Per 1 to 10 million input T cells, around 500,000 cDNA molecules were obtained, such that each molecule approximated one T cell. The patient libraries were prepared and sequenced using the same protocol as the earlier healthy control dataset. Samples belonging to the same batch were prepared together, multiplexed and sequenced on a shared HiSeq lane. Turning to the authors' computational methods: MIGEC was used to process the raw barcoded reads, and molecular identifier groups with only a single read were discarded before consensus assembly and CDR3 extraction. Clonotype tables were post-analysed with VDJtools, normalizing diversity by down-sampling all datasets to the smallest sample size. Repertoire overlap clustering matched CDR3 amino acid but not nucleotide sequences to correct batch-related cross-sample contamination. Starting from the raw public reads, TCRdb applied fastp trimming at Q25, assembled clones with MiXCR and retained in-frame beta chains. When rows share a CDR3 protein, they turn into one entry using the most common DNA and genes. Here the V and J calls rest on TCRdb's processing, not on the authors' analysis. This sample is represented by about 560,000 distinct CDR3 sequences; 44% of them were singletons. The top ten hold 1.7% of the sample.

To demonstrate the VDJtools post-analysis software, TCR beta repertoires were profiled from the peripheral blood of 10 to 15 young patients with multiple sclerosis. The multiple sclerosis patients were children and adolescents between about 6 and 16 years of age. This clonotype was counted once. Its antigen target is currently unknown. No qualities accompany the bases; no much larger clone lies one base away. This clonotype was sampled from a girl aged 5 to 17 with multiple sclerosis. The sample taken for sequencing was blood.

The nucleotide sequence reads as follows: TGTGCCAGCAGCCCGGACGCGGCCAACTATGGCTACACCTTC. Translated, this is CASSPDAANYGYTF. The chain is made from TRBV27 and TRBJ1-2; confidence is insufficient to name the D gene. The V and J ends are trimmed by 6 bases and 2 bases, leaving 13 bases between them. The germline V gene (reference sequence) specifies MNHEY as CDR1 and SMNVEV as CDR2. The cysteine opens and the phenylalanine closes a CDR3 of 14 amino acids. The read is trimmed to its CDR3 DNA, 42 bases read in frame from base 1.